This T cell receptor beta chain was recovered during a study of early T cells in non-severe SARS-CoV-2 infection. Study details: Bulk RNA isolated from unsorted whole blood underwent sequencing; chains were not paired.

The CDR3 length is 15 residues. Germline V CDR1 and CDR2: SGHNT, YYREEE (reference sequence). V lost 4 bases and J 7 bases, leaving 20 bases between the germline ends. General study points: Reliance on VDJdb matching favored anti-spike CD8 responses; private and CD4 specificities were missed.

This clonotype has a count of ten or more. Its matching antigen is unknown. Unique molecular identifiers tagged individual cDNA molecules. One entry per CDR3 protein, called by TCRdb with MiXCR from the 5' RACE reads. Of about 20,000 distinct CDR3 sequences listed, about 4.9% are singletons. The rearrangement uses TRBV5-4 and TRBJ1-1; TRBD1 might be the D (5 bases). Sequencing used whole blood. The receptor comes from an adult who was a healthcare worker with PCR-confirmed SARS-CoV-2 infection or an uninfected control (not recorded which). The CDR3, as DNA: TGTGCCAGCAGCCTGACGGGGCGGGGGTTCGGTGAAGCTTTCTTT. Its protein product is CASSLTGRGFGEAFF.